The clone carrying this TCR beta chain has more than one count but fewer than ten. Its target is unknown. The data were taken from a study of identical twins. Study findings and constraints: Invariant cells of the MAIT and iNKT types might have partly distorted the zero-insertion analyses.

There are 11 residues in the CDR3. Looked up from germline, CDR1 is SEHNR and CDR2 is FQNEAQ (reference sequence). V lost 10 bases, J lost 1 base, and 6 bases lay in between. TCRdb analysed the 5' RACE reads with MiXCR anew, one entry per CDR3 protein. The data hold a few hundred thousand distinct CDR3 sequences, with approximately 25% observed a single time. The data were also submitted as part of a second study, on T cells expressing NK-cell markers. From that study: A range of roughly 1.0-8% of CD8+ T cells consisted of dominant NKG2C+ clonotypes in a handful of donors.

The receptor was isolated from a young woman in good health. The sequenced sample was CD4+ T cells sorted from blood. This chain joins TRBV7-9 and TRBJ2-3; D not certain. The CDR3 DNA reads TGTGCCACGGGCCGCACAGATACGCAGTATTTT. Amino acids: CATGRTDTQYF.